These 20 T cell receptor beta chains share one sample of origin, sequenced in a study of cytomegalovirus exposure and HLA in healthy donors. PCR was performed using 60 Vbeta and 13 Jbeta primers. TCRdb's table, derived via immunoSEQ multiplex PCR, lists solely in-frame clones and lacks some. The table has about 170,000 clones, 84% seen once; the top ten hold about 4.9%. Sequences were obtained from PBMCs. These TCRs come from a girl between 5 and 17 years old in good health and CMV-seropositive.

This clone turned up a few times. This chain joins TRBV19 and TRBJ1-1, with a tentative D call TRBD1 (6 bases). CDR1 LNHDA and CDR2 SQIVND come from the germline V gene (reference sequence). CDR3 length: 15 residues. Trimming removed 6 bases from V and 10 bases from J, with 24 bases in between. In nucleotides, the CDR3 is TGTGCCAGTAGGGCCGGGACAACTACCCCGCAGAGAGCTTTCTTT. This sequence encodes CASRAGTTTPQRAFF. Supplemented by reference TRBV19 and TRBJ1-1, the full variable domain reads DGGITQSPKYLFRKEGQNVTLSCEQNLNHDAMYWYRQDPGQGLRLIYYSQIVNDFQKGDIAEGYSVSREKKESFPLTVTSAQKNPTAFYLCASRAGTTTPQRAFFGQGTRLTVV.

The chain employs TRBV7-9 and TRBJ1-4, with D unresolved. Deletions cut 2 bases from V and 0 bases from J, with 7 bases between. The CDR3 extends over 15 amino acids. The germline CDR1 and CDR2 sequences are SEHNR and FQNEAQ (reference sequence). CDR3 in DNA: TGTGCCAGCAGCTTATTAAGCGCAACTAATGAAAAACTGTTTTTT. This gives the protein CASSLLSATNEKLFF.

With respect to this clone: In the same sample, other DNA sequences code for this CDR3. J is TRBJ1-1 and V is TRBV27, with 9 bases lining up with TRBD1. The CDR3 spans 12 residues. V shed 6 bases, J shed 7 bases, and the junction held 3 bases outside the gene matches. In germline, CDR1 is MNHEY, CDR2 SMNVEV (reference sequence). Written as DNA, the CDR3 is TGTGCCAGCAGCCGGACAGGGGTTGAAGCTTTCTTT. Its translation is CASSRTGVEAFF.

The V call is TRBV6-6, the J call TRBJ1-1; no firm D call. The CDR3 extends over 13 amino acids. The ends were cut back, 0 bases at V and 0 bases at J, with 2 bases in the middle. Germline values: CDR1 MNHNY, CDR2 SVGAGI (reference sequence). The CDR3 nucleotides read TGTGCCAGCAGTTACTCTATGAACACTGAAGCTTTCTTT. Translated, it gives CASSYSMNTEAFF.

As to this clone: A read error may produce the germline difference seen at one junction end. V gene TRBV5-6 combines with J gene TRBJ2-2; a possible D gene is TRBD2 (6 bases). Germline loops: CDR1 SGHDT, CDR2 YYEEEE. The CDR3 extends over 13 amino acids. CDR3 region: CASSPESAGGLFF. DNA of the CDR3: TGTGCCAGCAGCCCCGAGAGCGCCGGGGGGCTGTTTTTT.

This chain uses TRBV6-5 with TRBJ2-1, with 10 positions matching TRBD1. J was trimmed by 8 bases and V by 0 bases; bases with no gene match: 7. The germline CDR1 and CDR2 sequences are MNHEY and SVGAGI. The CDR3 runs 16 residues. The CDR3 loop is CASSYSPDRGDHEQFF. The CDR3 bases are TGTGCCAGCAGTTACTCGCCGGACAGGGGGGACCATGAGCAGTTCTTC.

This rearrangement joins TRBV15 to TRBJ1-2, with D uncertain. Germline V gives CDR1 LNHNV, CDR2 YYDKDF (reference sequence). This CDR3 region has 13 residues. V lost 2 bases and J 2 bases, leaving 6 bases between the germline ends. The CDR3 protein is CATSRRVNYGYTF. The CDR3 nucleotides read TGTGCCACCAGCAGACGGGTAAACTATGGCTACACCTTC.

V gene TRBV6-5 combines with J gene TRBJ2-3; 16 positions agree with TRBD2. The CDR3 runs to 15 residues. CDR1 and CDR2 (germline): MNHEY, SVGAGI. Trimming cost V 4 bases and J 9 bases; bases outside gene matches: 4. The CDR3 loop reads CASSSGTSGGGTQYF. DNA for the CDR3: TGTGCCAGCAGTTCCGGGACTAGCGGGGGGGGAACGCAGTATTTT.

The rearrangement joins TRBV6-5 to TRBJ1-1, with D possibly TRBD1 on 5 matching bases. V lost 7 bases, J lost 5 bases, and 14 bases lay in between. Germline CDR1 MNHEY, CDR2 SVGAGI. The CDR3 extends over 13 amino acids. The DNA for the CDR3 is TGTGCCAGCAACAGCGGGGGGTGGACTGAAGCTTTCTTT. Amino acids: CASNSGGWTEAFF.

The gene calls are TRBV6-6 and TRBJ1-1; TRBD1 might be the D (6 bases). The V end lost 0 bases, the J end lost 1 base, and 9 bases lay between the germline ends. This CDR3 is 15 amino acids long. The V gene's germline CDR1 is MNHNY and CDR2 SVGAGI (reference sequence). CDR3 coding DNA: TGTGCCAGCAGTTACTCGGGGACAAAGAACACTGAAGCTTTCTTT. This gives the protein CASSYSGTKNTEAFF.

The V call is TRBV27, the J call TRBJ1-3; D is possibly TRBD1 (6 bases). V gave up 6 bases and J gave up 2 bases, with 17 bases separating them. Germline CDR1 is MNHEY and CDR2 is SMNVEV (reference sequence). The CDR3 loop spans 16 amino acids. The CDR3 loop reads CASRHLGGGAGNTIYF. Here the CDR3 DNA reads TGTGCCAGCAGACACCTAGGGGGGGGAGCTGGAAACACCATATATTTT.

The chain carries TRBV5-1 and TRBJ1-2, with TRBD1 identical over 7 bases. This CDR3 contains 12 residues. V lost 4 bases, J lost 4 bases, and 1 base stayed unmatched. Germline values: CDR1 SGHRS, CDR2 YFSETQ. CDR3: CASSRDSYGYTF. The CDR3 DNA follows: TGCGCCAGCAGCAGGGACAGCTATGGCTACACCTTC.

The rearrangement joins TRBV11-2 to TRBJ1-2; TRBD1 agrees at 8 bases. Germline V lookup: CDR1 SGHAT, CDR2 FQNNGV. The CDR3 length is 13 residues. J was trimmed by 8 bases and V by 5 bases; bases with no gene match: 7. The CDR3, as DNA: TGTGCCAGCAGCCCGACAGGGGCGGGGGGCTACACCTTC. This encodes CASSPTGAGGYTF.

The chain couples TRBV18 to TRBJ1-4; maybe TRBD1 (5 bases). Germline values: CDR1 KGHSH, CDR2 LQKENI. V was pared by 8 bases and J by 5 bases, with 12 bases between. The CDR3 runs to 13 residues. The CDR3 DNA is TGTGCCAGCGCAAAGGGGTTGAATGAAAAACTGTTTTTT. It yields the protein CASAKGLNEKLFF.

The chain couples TRBV19 to TRBJ1-2, with D unresolved. V was trimmed by 8 bases and J by 4 bases, leaving 17 bases between them. The CDR3 runs to 14 residues. Germline V gives CDR1 LNHDA, CDR2 SQIVND (reference sequence). The CDR3 DNA sequence: TGTGCCAGTTCGGCTCAAGGTGGGAGCTATGGCTACACCTTC. Protein sequence: CASSAQGGSYGYTF. Full variable domain (missing parts from reference TRBV19 and TRBJ1-2): DGGITQSPKYLFRKEGQNVTLSCEQNLNHDAMYWYRQDPGQGLRLIYYSQIVNDFQKGDIAEGYSVSREKKESFPLTVTSAQKNPTAFYLCASSAQGGSYGYTFGSGTRLTVV.

V usage is TRBV28 and J usage is TRBJ2-7; 9 positions agree with TRBD2. Germline V lookup: CDR1 MDHEN, CDR2 SYDVKM. V gave up 4 bases and J gave up 4 bases; unmatched junction bases: 11. CDR3 size: 16 residues. CDR3 region: CASSSLEGGRGYEQYF. In nucleotides, the CDR3 is TGTGCCAGCAGTTCCTTAGAGGGCGGGAGGGGTTACGAGCAGTACTTC.

V gene TRBV21-1 combines with J gene TRBJ1-1; the listed D gene, TRBD1, was not tested against the DNA. TRBV21-1 has pseudogene status. The CDR3 length is 10 residues. CDR3 loop: CARHRVEAFF. The DNA of the CDR3 is TGTGCCCGTCACAGGGTTGAAGCTTTCTTT.

The V and J genes are TRBV11-3 and TRBJ2-3, with a weak D call TRBD1 (5 bases). Trimming removed 3 bases from V and 4 bases from J, with 11 bases in between. Germline CDR1 and CDR2: SGHNT and YENEEA. The CDR3 has 14 amino acids. As DNA, the CDR3 is TGTGCCAGCAGCTTTGGGGCCCGGGCAGATACGCAGTATTTT. Protein sequence: CASSFGARADTQYF.

The chain combines TRBV19 with TRBJ1-2; D is possibly TRBD1 (5 bases). This CDR3 has 17 residues. The germline CDR1 and CDR2 sequences are LNHDA and SQIVND (reference sequence). The V end was cut by 1 base, the J end by 4 bases, with 19 bases between. CDR3 DNA: TGTGCCAGTAGTATAGGGGGCCAGGGCCAACGATCCTATGGCTACACCTTC. It encodes CASSIGGQGQRSYGYTF.

This clone was counted once. V is TRBV11-2 and J is TRBJ1-2, with a tentative D call TRBD1 (5 bases). This CDR3 spans 19 amino acids. Trimming stripped 5 bases from V and 3 bases from J, with 28 bases between. Germline V gene data show CDR1 as SGHAT and CDR2 as FQNNGV. The CDR3 loop is CASSLKGKRGGGEDYGYTF. DNA of the CDR3: TGTGCCAGCAGCCTAAAGGGGAAGCGGGGCGGGGGGGAAGACTATGGCTACACCTTC.